This T cell receptor (beta chain) came from a study of T cell responses to AZD1222 COVID-19 vaccine. Second-dose groups at about 4 or about 12 weeks were pooled. Study-wide results and limits: Regions 160-218 and 743-854 dominated among vaccine-associated CD4 TCRs spanning spike.

This CDR3 contains 14 residues. The junction had 5 bases not matched to a gene; V was cut back by 4 bases and J by 4 bases. CDR1 SGHTA and CDR2 FQGNSA come from the germline V gene. With regard to this clone: Its specificity is unknown.

Libraries were prepared by immunoSEQ multiplex PCR; TCRdb keeps only in-frame clonotypes and omits some of them. The sample includes over 90,000 clones, roughly 90% of them seen just once. Sequencing was performed on peripheral blood, taken 28 days after the second AZD1222 dose. The V gene is TRBV7-2, the J gene TRBJ2-5; 8 bases are a match to TRBD1. This TCR was recovered from an adult who received the AZD1222 COVID-19 vaccine. For the CDR3, the DNA is TGTGCCAGCAGCTCTATGGACAGGGTAGAGACCCAGTACTTC. Translating it yields CASSSMDRVETQYF. Based on the CDR3 plus reference TRBV7-2 and TRBJ2-5, the full variable domain is GAGVSQSPSNKVTEKGKDVELRCDPISGHTALYWYRQSLGQGLEFLIYFQGNSAPDKSGLPSDRFSAERTGGSVSTLTIQRTQQEDSAVYLCASSSMDRVETQYFGPGTRLLVL.